The T cell receptor beta chain under discussion was sequenced for a study of chemoradiotherapy in HPV16-positive cancers. Germline lookup yields CDR1 SGDLS and CDR2 YYNGEE. Trimming shortened V by 0 bases and J by 14 bases, and 17 bases separated the two germline ends. The CDR3 sequence is 13 residues long. This clone has only a few counts. The data were produced by immunoSEQ multiplex PCR, yet TCRdb's version contains in-frame clones alone and is incomplete. In the table there are about 12,000 clones, less than 90% of which are singletons. This chain links TRBV9 with TRBJ2-5, with unresolved D. The source is a human donor with HPV-associated anogenital cancer. This sample comprised blood, obtained from a patient who underwent chemoradiotherapy. The CDR3 sequence: CASSVDDNHPDYF. The CDR3 DNA reads as TGTGCCAGCAGCGTAGACGACAATCACCCCGACTACTTC.